This T cell receptor beta chain is from a study of spatial heterogeneity in lung cancer. TCRdb analysed the 5' RACE reads with MiXCR anew, one entry per CDR3 protein. The table records tens of thousands of distinct CDR3 sequences, about an eighth of them present only once. Time point indicated: sample taken at primary tumor resection. Tumor, nontumor lung or frozen PBMC supplied whole RNA, sequenced without sorting. V shed 5 bases and J 2 bases; nucleotides not matched to a gene: 4. The CDR3 has 14 amino acids. Germline CDR1 ENHRY, CDR2 SYGVKD. The gene calls are TRBV10-3 and TRBJ2-7; TRBD1 matches 9 bases. The sequence came from a male donor with early-stage non-small cell lung cancer. The sample was PBMCs, taken at surgery. CDR3 bases: TGTGCCATCAGTTCCGGGACAGGGCCCTACGAGCAGTACTTC. It yields the protein CAISSGTGPYEQYF.